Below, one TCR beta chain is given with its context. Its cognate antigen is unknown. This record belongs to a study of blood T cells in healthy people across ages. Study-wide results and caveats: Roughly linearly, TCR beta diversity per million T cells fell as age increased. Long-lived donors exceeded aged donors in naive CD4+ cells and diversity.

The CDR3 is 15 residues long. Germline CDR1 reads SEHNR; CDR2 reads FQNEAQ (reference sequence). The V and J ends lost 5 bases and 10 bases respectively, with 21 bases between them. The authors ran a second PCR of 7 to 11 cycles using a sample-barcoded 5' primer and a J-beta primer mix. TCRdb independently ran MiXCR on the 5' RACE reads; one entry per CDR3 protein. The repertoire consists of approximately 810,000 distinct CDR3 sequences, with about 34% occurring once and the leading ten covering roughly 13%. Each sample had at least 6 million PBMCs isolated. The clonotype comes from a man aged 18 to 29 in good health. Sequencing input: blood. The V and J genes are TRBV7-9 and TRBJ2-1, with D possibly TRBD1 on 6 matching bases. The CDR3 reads CASSPDRTVDYEQFF. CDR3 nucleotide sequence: TGTGCCAGCAGCCCAGATAGGACAGTAGACTACGAGCAGTTCTTC.